This is a list of T cell receptor beta chains from one sample in a study of cytomegalovirus exposure and HLA in healthy donors. TCRdb's copy holds only in-frame clones and misses some; the assay was immunoSEQ multiplex PCR. The sample lists about 160,000 clones, roughly 82% occurring once. Source material: PBMCs. These receptors originate from a middle-aged man in good health and CMV-seropositive. Each CDR3 is given with its conserved first and last residue. Fields, in order: CDR3 protein, clone size, V gene, J gene. Not all rows give a size; the values are once, few, many and, for expanded clones, a class.

CDR3aa: CASRGTGEMTEAFF; abundance: NA; v_gene: TRBV5-1; j_gene: TRBJ1-1
CDR3aa: CASSASLWGRAIPNTEAFF; abundance: NA; v_gene: TRBV19; j_gene: TRBJ1-1
CDR3aa: CASSSGQGYTF; abundance: NA; v_gene: TRBV19; j_gene: TRBJ1-2
CDR3aa: CASSEALAGTDTQYF; abundance: NA; v_gene: TRBV10-1; j_gene: TRBJ2-3
CDR3aa: CASSFYTAMNTEAFF; abundance: few; v_gene: TRBV11-2; j_gene: TRBJ1-1
CDR3aa: CASRESASYGYTF; abundance: NA; v_gene: TRBV6-1; j_gene: TRBJ1-2
CDR3aa: CASRTTGLDTEAFF; abundance: NA; v_gene: TRBV2; j_gene: TRBJ1-1
CDR3aa: CAISPDTSYEQYF; abundance: NA; v_gene: TRBV10-3; j_gene: TRBJ2-7
CDR3aa: CASTSGPQETQYF; abundance: once; v_gene: TRBV11-3; j_gene: TRBJ2-5
CDR3aa: CASSIPLDSSYGYTF; abundance: NA; v_gene: TRBV19; j_gene: TRBJ1-2
CDR3aa: CATSRDLFGYEQYF; abundance: NA; v_gene: TRBV15; j_gene: TRBJ2-7
CDR3aa: CASSLVETSEITDTQYF; abundance: NA; v_gene: TRBV11-2; j_gene: TRBJ2-3
CDR3aa: CASSYAGQSGNTIYF; abundance: few; v_gene: TRBV6-6; j_gene: TRBJ1-3
CDR3aa: CASSPPGDYGYTF; abundance: NA; v_gene: TRBV5-4; j_gene: TRBJ1-2
CDR3aa: CASSPGTSLPRSYNEQFF; abundance: few; v_gene: TRBV27; j_gene: TRBJ2-1
CDR3aa: CASSEPGLAGEYNEQFF; abundance: NA; v_gene: TRBV25-1; j_gene: TRBJ2-1
CDR3aa: CASSQADSNEQFF; abundance: NA; v_gene: TRBV4-1; j_gene: TRBJ2-1
CDR3aa: CASSLGLTGPQETQYF; abundance: NA; v_gene: TRBV7-9; j_gene: TRBJ2-5
CDR3aa: CASSSPTTNEQFF; abundance: NA; v_gene: TRBV7-9; j_gene: TRBJ2-1
CDR3aa: CASSLGVAGDNTDTQYF; abundance: NA; v_gene: TRBV5-1; j_gene: TRBJ2-3
CDR3aa: CASSTLPSGTVNTGELFF; abundance: NA; v_gene: TRBV5-1; j_gene: TRBJ2-2
CDR3aa: CASSETYTEAFF; abundance: NA; v_gene: TRBV6-1; j_gene: TRBJ1-1
CDR3aa: CSAFAGGSGYTF; abundance: once; v_gene: TRBV29-1; j_gene: TRBJ1-2
CDR3aa: CASSSGLSGSSYEQYF; abundance: NA; v_gene: TRBV5-1; j_gene: TRBJ2-7
CDR3aa: CASSLSQFYGYTF; abundance: NA; v_gene: TRBV4-2; j_gene: TRBJ1-2
CDR3aa: CASSDGTGSNSPLHF; abundance: NA; v_gene: TRBV9; j_gene: TRBJ1-6
CDR3aa: CASTQRTGTTEAFF; abundance: NA; v_gene: TRBV19; j_gene: TRBJ1-1
CDR3aa: CASSQGQGAVYGYTF; abundance: NA; v_gene: TRBV7-8; j_gene: TRBJ1-2
CDR3aa: CASSPSGGRETQYF; abundance: NA; v_gene: TRBV7-7; j_gene: TRBJ2-5
CDR3aa: CASSQKTGGPIEAFF; abundance: NA; v_gene: TRBV4-2; j_gene: TRBJ1-1
CDR3aa: CASSFWRGVDYNEQFF; abundance: NA; v_gene: TRBV14; j_gene: TRBJ2-1
CDR3aa: CASSFGAGELFF; abundance: few; v_gene: TRBV5-6; j_gene: TRBJ2-2
CDR3aa: CASSEVSGSYNEQFF; abundance: NA; v_gene: TRBV9; j_gene: TRBJ2-1
CDR3aa: CASSPLAGVNTGELFF; abundance: NA; v_gene: TRBV5-6; j_gene: TRBJ2-2
CDR3aa: CASSPGTGEKFGKLFF; abundance: NA; v_gene: TRBV7-9; j_gene: TRBJ1-4
CDR3aa: CASSLEEGGLYQETQYF; abundance: NA; v_gene: TRBV5-6; j_gene: TRBJ2-5
CDR3aa: CASSSGGMGNTIYF; abundance: NA; v_gene: TRBV5-4; j_gene: TRBJ1-3
CDR3aa: CSVEDREISNYGYTF; abundance: NA; v_gene: TRBV29-1; j_gene: TRBJ1-2
CDR3aa: CASTIMTGHQETQYF; abundance: NA; v_gene: TRBV6-1; j_gene: TRBJ2-5
CDR3aa: CASSPMTSGGTDTQYF; abundance: NA; v_gene: TRBV19; j_gene: TRBJ2-3
CDR3aa: CASSPPGTGAYEQYF; abundance: NA; v_gene: TRBV9; j_gene: TRBJ2-7
CDR3aa: CASSLQTSGGRRGETQYF; abundance: NA; v_gene: TRBV7-9; j_gene: TRBJ2-5
CDR3aa: CAVAGAPYGYTF; abundance: NA; v_gene: TRBV19; j_gene: TRBJ1-2
CDR3aa: CASSDRAQGNYGYTF; abundance: NA; v_gene: TRBV6-1; j_gene: TRBJ1-2
CDR3aa: CASGSPSGGRGNTEAFF; abundance: NA; v_gene: TRBV12-5; j_gene: TRBJ1-1
CDR3aa: CASSSNTGVGGYTF; abundance: NA; v_gene: TRBV19; j_gene: TRBJ1-2
CDR3aa: CASSQSWREGETQYF; abundance: NA; v_gene: TRBV4-2; j_gene: TRBJ2-5